The sequence of this T cell receptor beta chain was determined in a study of T cells in Graves' hyperthyroidism and ophthalmopathy. Study-level results: Blood also contained most expanded thyroid clonotypes above 0.001.

About this clonotype: Its specificity is unknown.

Germline V gives CDR1 KGHSH, CDR2 LQKENI. The CDR3 runs to 14 residues. V lost 8 bases to trimming and J lost 7 bases, with 17 bases between them. Patients were excluded because of uncontrolled infection, other autoimmune disease, pregnancy or lactation. PBMCs came from 9 to 10 ml fresh peripheral blood. What was amplified from RNA transcripts were TCR beta CDR3 regions. TCR CDR3 regions were first amplified by RT-PCR with HTBI primers. TCRdb reprocessed the multiplex PCR reads with MiXCR, giving one entry per CDR3 protein. The profile covers about 770,000 distinct CDR3 sequences, with roughly 20% appearing a single time and 15% to 20% taken by the ten largest.

Sequencing input: blood. This clonotype was obtained from a woman aged 50 to 65 with Graves' hyperthyroidism that later progressed to Graves' ophthalmopathy. J is TRBJ1-4 and V is TRBV18; no reliable D call. The CDR3 bases are TGTGCCAGCGCGTCCGGGATGTTAGGTGAAAAACTGTTTTTT. It yields the protein CASASGMLGEKLFF.